This entry lists 11 T cell receptor beta chains sequenced from one sample in a study of T cells expressing NK-cell markers. TCRdb re-called the 5' RACE reads; every CDR3 protein appears as one record, without DNA. Its clone listing holds some 300,000 distinct CDR3 sequences. Sequencing used blood T cells: a sorted CD56 or NKG2C T cell subset, CD4+ or CD8+ T cells, or bulk PBMC T cells (not recorded which). The receptor set was obtained from a young man in good health.

The V and J genes are TRBV29-1 and TRBJ2-2; TCRdb names TRBD1, which stays unverified in the absence of DNA. Germline CDR1 reads SQVTM; CDR2 reads ANQGSEA. The CDR3 runs to 15 residues. The CDR3 sequence: CSVDRDRGNTGELFF.

Here the CDR3 reads CASSLARGWEQYF. The gene calls are TRBV12-3 or TRBV12-4 and TRBJ2-7; the TCRdb call, TRBD2, lacks DNA for checking. The CDR3 has 13 amino acids.

The chain employs TRBV7-3 and TRBJ2-5; TCRdb selects TRBD1, and the lack of DNA leaves this call unchecked. This CDR3 is built from 15 residues. Germline V gene sequence: CDR1 SGHTA, CDR2 FQGTGA. CDR3: CASSLGDRDEETQYF.

This chain connects TRBV20-1 to TRBJ1-5. The V gene's germline CDR1 is DFQATT and CDR2 SNEGSKA (reference sequence). The CDR3 runs 15 residues. The chain's CDR3 is CSASGDGGLGQPQHF.

The V and J genes are TRBV12-3 or TRBV12-4 and TRBJ1-2; TCRdb names TRBD1, which stays unverified in the absence of DNA. This CDR3 has 15 residues. The CDR3 sequence is CASYGFGQGAGGYTF.

The chain couples TRBV20-1 to TRBJ1-3. The germline V gene has CDR1 DFQATT and CDR2 SNEGSKA (reference sequence). This CDR3 spans 12 amino acids. CDR3 protein: CSARDSGNTIYF.

This chain connects TRBV11-2 to TRBJ2-1; TCRdb designates TRBD1, a call that cannot be tested without DNA. The CDR3 is 16 residues long. Germline CDR1 is SGHAT and CDR2 is FQNNGV. This CDR3 is CASSPLGGAAYNEQFF.

The chain uses TRBV7-8 and TRBJ1-1; TCRdb lists TRBD1, though no DNA is available to test this call. The CDR3 runs to 14 residues. Germline assignment: CDR1 SGHVS and CDR2 FQNEAQ. CDR3: CASSSQGRTTEAFF. The full variable domain, rest sourced from reference TRBV7-8 and TRBJ1-1, is GAGVSQSPRYKVAKRGQDVALRCDPISGHVSLFWYQQALGQGPEFLTYFQNEAQLDKSGLPSDRFFAERPEGSVSTLKIQRTQQEDSAVYLCASSSQGRTTEAFFGQGTRLTVV.

The chain is built from TRBV7-2 and TRBJ2-3; TCRdb's D call, TRBD2, is unchecked because there is no DNA. The V gene's germline CDR1 is SGHTA and CDR2 FQGNSA. There are 16 residues in the CDR3. The chain's CDR3 is CASSAASGTGTDTQYF.

The J gene is TRBJ2-7, the V gene TRBV6-1; TCRdb selects TRBD2, and the lack of DNA leaves this call unchecked. The CDR3 totals 16 residues. CDR1 is MNHNS, CDR2 SASEGT, per germline. The CDR3: CASSNFRAGESYEQYF.

The V and J genes are TRBV20-1 and TRBJ2-1; the TCRdb call, TRBD2, lacks DNA for checking. Germline loops: CDR1 DFQATT, CDR2 SNEGSKA (reference sequence). The CDR3 contains 16 residues. CDR3 amino acids: CSARAKTSGLYNEQFF.